This TCR beta chain was documented in a study of cytomegalovirus exposure and HLA in healthy donors. Whole-study context: In a later analysis, the 110 or so validation repertoires were reported to have used the same platform as the 600 to 800 first-cohort repertoires. Study-wide findings and caveats: The majority of TCR sequences were rare, yet some public TCRs appeared in many donors.

The junction had 3 bases not matched to a gene; V was cut back by 5 bases and J by 0 bases. Per germline, CDR1 SEHNR and CDR2 FQNEAQ (reference sequence). This CDR3 comprises 14 residues. Only in-frame clones appear in the TCRdb table, and some are missing; sequencing was by immunoSEQ multiplex PCR. Among about 130,000 clones listed, approximately 82% were seen once. A note on this clone: The antigen is unknown.

The source of this sequence is a man aged 30 to 45 in good health and CMV-seropositive. The sample taken for sequencing was PBMCs. The chain uses TRBV7-9 and TRBJ1-1, with 7 bases matching TRBD1. DNA of the CDR3: TGTGCCAGCAGCCCGACAGGGCTGAACACTGAAGCTTTCTTT. Amino acid sequence: CASSPTGLNTEAFF.